Below are 28 T cell receptor beta chains sequenced from a single sample in a study of chemoradiotherapy in HPV16-positive cancers (dated by TCRdb to 2021 to 2024). The library was built by means of the immunoSEQ multiplex PCR assay. Drawn from immuneACCESS, this table holds only the in-frame rearrangements with V and J called that TCRdb kept. Clones are partly lost; checked studies trace under half to an unresolved V gene and leave the rest unexplained. The sample table holds 25,000 to 30,000 clones, of which over 85% were seen once. The ten largest clones capture roughly 20% of the sample. The sample here was blood, taken from a patient who underwent chemoradiotherapy. Every receptor here comes from a human donor with HPV-associated anogenital cancer.

The rearrangement links TRBV5-1 to TRBJ2-7; 8 nucleotides align to TRBD1. The CDR3 contains 14 residues. Per the germline V gene, CDR1 is SGHRS and CDR2 is YFSETQ. The V segment lost 4 bases and the J segment 0 bases; nucleotides outside the gene matches: 3. In nucleotides, the CDR3 is TGCGCCAGCAGCGGGACAGGAATCTCCTACGAGCAGTACTTC. It is translated as CASSGTGISYEQYF.

The chain couples TRBV4-1 to TRBJ2-1; D ambiguous. CDR1 is MGHRA, CDR2 YSYEKL, per germline. Trimming left V 0 bases short and J 8 bases short, with 5 bases between. This CDR3 is built from 12 residues. CDR3 nucleotide sequence: TGCGCCAGCAGCCAAGATCCGCATGAGCAGTTCTTC. Amino acid sequence: CASSQDPHEQFF.

The V call is TRBV10-3, the J call TRBJ2-2, with 10 nucleotides matching TRBD2. V lost 0 bases and J lost 4; bases outside the gene matches: 8. The CDR3 runs 18 residues. Germline CDR1 is ENHRY and CDR2 is SYGVKD. The CDR3 spells CAISESRAGGPGTGELFF. The CDR3 DNA follows: TGTGCCATCAGTGAGTCGAGAGCGGGGGGGCCAGGCACCGGGGAGCTGTTTTTT.

The V and J genes are TRBV6-5 and TRBJ1-6; perhaps TRBD1 as D (5 bases). Trimming removed 0 bases at V and 7 bases at J, with 10 bases between. Germline lookup yields CDR1 MNHEY and CDR2 SVGAGI. The CDR3 extends over 15 amino acids. The CDR3 sequence: CASSYSGVGNSPLHF. CDR3 sequence (DNA): TGTGCCAGCAGTTACTCAGGGGTGGGGAATTCACCCCTCCACTTT.

The chain recombines TRBV5-8 with TRBJ1-2, with 10 positions matching TRBD1. CDR1 and CDR2 (germline): SGHTS, YDEGEE. V lost 4 bases and J lost 4; bases outside the gene matches: 4. The CDR3 runs to 14 residues. CDR3 residues: CASSRDRGFYGYTF. In DNA, the CDR3 is TGTGCCAGCAGCAGGGACAGGGGTTTCTATGGCTACACCTTC.

The chain links TRBV6-1 to TRBJ1-2; 7 nucleotides agree with TRBD1. CDR3 length equals 15 residues. The junction had 10 bases not matched to a gene; V was cut back by 6 bases and J by 3 bases. CDR1 and CDR2 (germline): MNHNS, SASEGT. The CDR3 is CASSGSGTVDYGYTF. The CDR3 DNA is TGTGCCAGCAGCGGTTCCGGGACAGTCGACTATGGCTACACCTTC.

This rearrangement joins TRBV9 to TRBJ2-3, with 7 bases matching TRBD1. The V and J ends lost 0 bases and 7 bases, in that order; junction bases with no gene match: 11. The germline CDR1 and CDR2 sequences are SGDLS and YYNGEE. The CDR3 consists of 16 residues. CDR3 sequence reads: CASSVEAQGPPNTQYF. CDR3 DNA: TGTGCCAGCAGCGTAGAGGCACAGGGGCCACCAAATACGCAGTATTTT.

J is TRBJ2-1 and V is TRBV19; 12 bases map to TRBD2. CDR3 length: 17 amino acids. CDR1 and CDR2 (germline): LNHDA, SQIVND (reference sequence). Trimming cost V 7 bases and J 4 bases; bases outside gene matches: 11. The DNA of the CDR3 is TGTGCCAGTACCATGGGCCTAGCGGGGGGGACATACAATGAGCAGTTCTTC. Translating gives CASTMGLAGGTYNEQFF.

This clone was detected once. The CDR3 here is CASSQGQGAGQPQHF. The CDR3 bases are TGTGCCAGCAGCCAGGGACAGGGGGCCGGTCAGCCCCAGCATTTT. This chain connects TRBV11-2 to TRBJ1-5, with TRBD1 identical over 12 bases. Looked up from germline, CDR1 is SGHAT and CDR2 is FQNNGV. V shed 5 bases, J shed 6 bases, and the junction held 5 bases outside the gene matches. The CDR3 totals 15 residues.

The gene calls are TRBV4-3 and TRBJ1-2; D remains unclear. V lost 1 base to trimming and J lost 9 bases, with 9 bases between them. CDR1 and CDR2 (germline): LGHNA, YSLEER. This CDR3 spans 12 amino acids. This chain's CDR3 is CASSQVGVRYTF. The CDR3 DNA is TGCGCCAGCAGCCAAGTCGGGGTTCGCTACACCTTC.

The J gene is TRBJ1-4, the V gene TRBV11-2; TRBD1 is a possible D gene (5 bases). With 11 bases removed from V and 5 bases from J, the gap between germline ends came to 9 bases. The CDR3 is 11 amino acids. Germline assignment: CDR1 SGHAT and CDR2 FQNNGV. The CDR3 loop is CAPGGNEKLFF. The CDR3 bases are TGTGCCCCCGGGGGGAATGAAAAACTGTTTTTT.

The chain joins TRBV5-4 to TRBJ1-6; the match to TRBD1 covers 12 bases. Germline trimming cut 0 bases from V and 6 bases from J; bases unmatched to any gene: 1. CDR3 length equals 16 residues. CDR1 is SGHNT, CDR2 YYREEE, per germline (reference sequence). CDR3 DNA: TGTGCCAGCAGCTTGGCGGGACAGGGGGCTAATTCACCCCTCCACTTT. This translates into CASSLAGQGANSPLHF. Filled out from reference TRBV5-4 and TRBJ1-6, the complete variable domain reads ETGVTQSPTHLIKTRGQQVTLRCSSQSGHNTVSWYQQALGQGPQFIFQYYREEENGRGNFPPRFSGLQFPNYSSELNVNALELDDSALYLCASSLAGQGANSPLHFGNGTRLTVT.

The rearrangement uses TRBV4-3 and TRBJ2-7, with D perhaps given as TRBD1 or TRBD2 (5 bases each). Germline CDR1 and CDR2: LGHNA and YSLEER. The CDR3 sequence is 14 residues long. The V end lost 2 bases, the J end lost 6 bases, and 14 bases lay between the germline ends. The CDR3 DNA reads TGCGCCAGCAGCCAATCTACCGGGACGCCCGAGCAGTACTTC. Its translation: CASSQSTGTPEQYF.

In this sample, this clone turned up a few times. This chain links TRBV9 with TRBJ1-1; the D is unclear. Germline CDR1 and CDR2: SGDLS and YYNGEE. The CDR3 sequence is 14 residues long. The V and J ends lost 0 bases and 0 bases respectively, with 6 bases between them. The CDR3 DNA is TGTGCCAGCAGCGTAGATCAGATGAACACTGAAGCTTTCTTT. Translating gives CASSVDQMNTEAFF.

The rearrangement joins TRBV7-2 to TRBJ2-5; no reliable D call. The V and J ends lost 0 bases and 5 bases respectively, with 13 bases between them. Germline assignment: CDR1 SGHTA and CDR2 FQGNSA. The CDR3 runs to 15 residues. The CDR3 here is CASSLASEVAETQYF. CDR3 in DNA: TGTGCCAGCAGCTTAGCGTCGGAAGTAGCCGAGACCCAGTACTTC. Full variable domain (remainder filled in from reference TRBV7-2 and TRBJ2-5): GAGVSQSPSNKVTEKGKDVELRCDPISGHTALYWYRQSLGQGLEFLIYFQGNSAPDKSGLPSDRFSAERTGGSVSTLTIQRTQQEDSAVYLCASSLASEVAETQYFGPGTRLLVL.

CDR3 residues: CATEREAGKTQYF. The CDR3, as DNA: TGTGCCACCGAGCGGGAGGCGGGTAAGACCCAGTACTTC. This chain links TRBV28 with TRBJ2-5, with 9 bases identical to TRBD2. CDR3 length: 13 amino acids. Per the germline V gene, CDR1 is MDHEN and CDR2 is SYDVKM. The J segment lost 6 bases and the V segment lost 10 bases, leaving 9 bases of the junction unmatched. Variable domain in full (rest from reference TRBV28 and TRBJ2-5): DVKVTQSSRYLVKRTGEKVFLECVQDMDHENMFWYRQDPGLGLRLIYFSYDVKMKEKGDIPEGYSVSREKKERFSLILESASTNQTSMYLCATEREAGKTQYFGPGTRLLVL.

The chain uses TRBV7-7 and TRBJ2-5; D is unresolved. Germline loops: CDR1 SSHAT, CDR2 FNYEAQ (reference sequence). With 1 base removed from V and 5 bases from J, the gap between germline ends came to 8 bases. The CDR3 covers 13 residues. CDR3 region: CASSLGVRETQYF. The CDR3 DNA sequence: TGTGCCAGCAGCTTAGGAGTTAGGGAGACCCAGTACTTC.

This sequence joins TRBV7-6 and TRBJ2-5; a possible D gene is TRBD1 (6 bases). The CDR3 sequence is 16 residues long. V lost 6 bases and J lost 5, with 22 bases in between. CDR1 SGHVS and CDR2 FNYEAQ come from the germline V gene. DNA of the CDR3: TGTGCCAGCAGAGAAATATACAGGGTATTTCAGGAGACCCAGTACTTC. Its protein product is CASREIYRVFQETQYF.

This chain uses TRBV2 with TRBJ2-2; TRBD2 matches 7 bases. The CDR3 spans 14 residues. Germline values: CDR1 SNHLY, CDR2 FYNNEI. V was pared by 4 bases and J by 7 bases, with 6 bases of the junction left unmatched. The CDR3, as DNA: TGTGCCAGCAGTGTACAGGAGCGGGGCGGGGAGCTGTTTTTT. Translated: CASSVQERGGELFF.

J is TRBJ2-3 and V is TRBV6-5; no reliable D call. V was pared by 4 bases and J by 3 bases, with 11 bases between. The V gene's germline CDR1 is MNHEY and CDR2 SVGAGI. The CDR3 has 14 amino acids. CDR3 sequence (DNA): TGTGCCAGCAGTTTAGGACCAAATACAGATACGCAGTATTTT. Translated: CASSLGPNTDTQYF.

The chain carries TRBV7-3 and TRBJ2-5; D gene unclear. The V gene lost 6 bases and the J gene lost 5 bases, with 19 bases spanning the gap. This CDR3 contains 15 residues. The germline V gene has CDR1 SGHTA and CDR2 FQGTGA. The chain's CDR3 is CASSRSRAPRETQYF. The DNA for the CDR3 is TGTGCCAGCAGTAGGTCAAGAGCTCCGCGGGAGACCCAGTACTTC.

The chain combines TRBV2 with TRBJ2-1; 9 bases align to TRBD2. The CDR3 length is 14 residues. V trimming: 8 bases; J trimming: 4 bases; junction bases outside the gene matches: 6. Looked up from germline, CDR1 is SNHLY and CDR2 is FYNNEI. The CDR3 coding sequence is TGTGCCAGCGGAAAGACTAGCGGATACAATGAGCAGTTCTTC. Its translation: CASGKTSGYNEQFF.

The chain has TRBV7-6 and TRBJ2-2, with 7 bases identical to TRBD1. The trim removed 2 bases at V and 4 bases at J, leaving 10 bases unmatched. Germline-derived CDR1 and CDR2 are SGHVS and FNYEAQ. The length of the CDR3 is 17 residues. This chain's CDR3 is CASSLPEGAQGTGELFF. CDR3 bases: TGTGCCAGCAGCTTACCCGAGGGGGCTCAAGGCACCGGGGAGCTGTTTTTT. Full variable domain (outside the CDR3, taken from reference TRBV7-6 and TRBJ2-2): GAGVSQSPRYKVTKRGQDVALRCDPISGHVSLYWYRQALGQGPEFLTYFNYEAQQDKSGLPNDRFSAERPEGSISTLTIQRTEQRDSAMYRCASSLPEGAQGTGELFFGEGSRLTVL.

V is TRBV6-5 and J is TRBJ2-7; D not resolved. The CDR3 totals 15 residues. V was pared by 0 bases and J by 5 bases, with 14 bases between. Germline V lookup: CDR1 MNHEY, CDR2 SVGAGI. In DNA, the CDR3 is TGTGCCAGCAGTTACTCTGTGAAGGAAATTGACGAGCAGTACTTC. Residues: CASSYSVKEIDEQYF.

The chain combines TRBV10-3 with TRBJ1-2; 8 positions match TRBD1. Germline values: CDR1 ENHRY, CDR2 SYGVKD. The J segment lost 3 bases and the V segment lost 6 bases, leaving 9 bases of the junction unmatched. The CDR3 runs 15 residues. CDR3: CAIRNETGAHYGYTF. Written as DNA, the CDR3 is TGTGCCATCAGGAACGAGACAGGGGCGCACTATGGCTACACCTTC.

CDR3 sequence reads: CASSLEGAKTQYF. The CDR3 DNA is TGTGCCAGCAGTTTAGAAGGGGCAAAGACCCAGTACTTC. The J gene is TRBJ2-5, the V gene TRBV27; maybe TRBD1 (5 bases). Germline assignment: CDR1 MNHEY and CDR2 SMNVEV (reference sequence). Trimming shortened V by 2 bases and J by 6 bases, and 10 bases separated the two germline ends. The CDR3 length is 13 residues.

The chain carries TRBV11-2 and TRBJ1-2, with TRBD1 matching over 7 bases. CDR3 length: 14 residues. Germline V CDR1 and CDR2: SGHAT, FQNNGV. J was trimmed by 6 bases and V by 5 bases; bases with no gene match: 9. Here the CDR3 reads CASSTKQGRDGYTF. CDR3 coding DNA: TGTGCCAGCAGCACAAAACAGGGGCGGGATGGCTACACCTTC.

The rearrangement joins TRBV20-1 to TRBJ2-7; TRBD1 is a possible D gene (5 bases). This CDR3 region has 11 residues. The germline gives CDR1 DFQATT, CDR2 SNEGSKA (reference sequence). The ends were cut back, 6 bases at V and 4 bases at J, with 10 bases in the middle. The CDR3 nucleotides read TGCAGTGCCCAGACAGATTACGAGCAGTACTTC. Protein product: CSAQTDYEQYF.